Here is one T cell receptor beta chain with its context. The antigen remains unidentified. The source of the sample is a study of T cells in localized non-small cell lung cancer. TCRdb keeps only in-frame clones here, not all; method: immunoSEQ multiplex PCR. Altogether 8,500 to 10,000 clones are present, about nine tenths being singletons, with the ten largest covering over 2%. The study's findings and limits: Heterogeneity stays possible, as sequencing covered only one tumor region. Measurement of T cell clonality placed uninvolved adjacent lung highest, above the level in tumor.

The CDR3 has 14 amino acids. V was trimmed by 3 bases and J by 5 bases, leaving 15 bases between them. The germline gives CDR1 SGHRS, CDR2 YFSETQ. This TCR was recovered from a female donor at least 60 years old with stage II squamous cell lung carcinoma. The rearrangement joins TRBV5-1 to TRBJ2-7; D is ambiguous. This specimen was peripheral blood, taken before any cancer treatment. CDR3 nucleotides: TGCGCCAGCAGCTCTAGTGGGCGGTGGGACGAGCAGTACTTC. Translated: CASSSSGRWDEQYF.